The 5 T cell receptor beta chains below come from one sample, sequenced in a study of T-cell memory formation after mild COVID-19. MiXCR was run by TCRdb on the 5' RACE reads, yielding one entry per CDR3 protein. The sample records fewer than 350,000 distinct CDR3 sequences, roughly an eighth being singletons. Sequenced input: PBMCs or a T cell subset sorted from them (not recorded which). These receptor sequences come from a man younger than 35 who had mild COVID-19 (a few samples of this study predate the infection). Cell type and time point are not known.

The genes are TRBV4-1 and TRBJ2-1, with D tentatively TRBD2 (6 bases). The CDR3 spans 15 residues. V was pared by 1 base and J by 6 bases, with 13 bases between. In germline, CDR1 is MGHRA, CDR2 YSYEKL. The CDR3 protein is CASSQGRGSLNEQFF. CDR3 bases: TGCGCCAGCAGCCAAGGGAGGGGCAGTCTCAATGAGCAGTTCTTC.

The CDR3 DNA reads TGTGCCAGCAGCTCCGTGTTAATAGGAGTGGCAGATACGCAGTATTTT. Its translation: CASSSVLIGVADTQYF. This rearrangement joins TRBV6-5 to TRBJ2-3; unclear D gene. Germline CDR1 is MNHEY and CDR2 is SVGAGI. The CDR3 length is 16 residues. V lost 6 bases to trimming and J lost 4 bases, with 20 bases between them.

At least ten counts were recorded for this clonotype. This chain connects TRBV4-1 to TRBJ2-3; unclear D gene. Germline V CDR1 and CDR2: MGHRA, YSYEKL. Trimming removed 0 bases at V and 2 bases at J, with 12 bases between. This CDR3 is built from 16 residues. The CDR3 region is CASSQEGPPNTDTQYF. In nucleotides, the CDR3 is TGCGCCAGCAGCCAAGAGGGCCCTCCGAACACAGATACGCAGTATTTT.

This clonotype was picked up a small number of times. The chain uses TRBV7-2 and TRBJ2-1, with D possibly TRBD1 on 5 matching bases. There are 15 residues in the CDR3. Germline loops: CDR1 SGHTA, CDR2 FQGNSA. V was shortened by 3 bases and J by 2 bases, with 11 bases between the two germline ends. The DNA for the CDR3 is TGTGCCAGCAGCTTCGACAGACAAACCTACAATGAGCAGTTCTTC. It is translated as CASSFDRQTYNEQFF. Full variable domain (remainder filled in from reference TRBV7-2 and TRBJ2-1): GAGVSQSPSNKVTEKGKDVELRCDPISGHTALYWYRQSLGQGLEFLIYFQGNSAPDKSGLPSDRFSAERTGGSVSTLTIQRTQQEDSAVYLCASSFDRQTYNEQFFGPGTRLTVL.

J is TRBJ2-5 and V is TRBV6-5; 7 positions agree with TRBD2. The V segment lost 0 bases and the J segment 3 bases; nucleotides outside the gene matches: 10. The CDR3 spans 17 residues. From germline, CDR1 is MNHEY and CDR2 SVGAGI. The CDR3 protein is CASSYSTFIRGEETQYF. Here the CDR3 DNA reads TGTGCCAGCAGTTACTCGACTTTCATCCGGGGGGAAGAGACCCAGTACTTC.